This TCR beta chain was captured in a study of blood T cell repertoires in COVID-19. Here immunoSEQ multiplex PCR was the method, and the copy in TCRdb shows in-frame clones only, minus some. The top ten clones hold around 11% of a sample with nearly 55,000 clones, 70% to 90% of them seen once. The CDR3 runs 16 residues. Germline CDR1 and CDR2: SEHNR and FQNEAQ (reference sequence). V lost 1 base, J lost 0 bases, and 10 bases lay in between. The TCR was taken from a man in his 70s with active COVID-19. The chain recombines TRBV7-9 with TRBJ1-3; a possible D gene is TRBD1 (5 bases). The material sequenced was peripheral blood. CDR3 in amino acids: CASSLGRGYSGNTIYF. CDR3 nucleotide sequence: TGTGCCAGCAGCTTAGGTCGGGGGTACTCTGGAAACACCATATATTTT.